The 4 T cell receptor beta chains below all came from one sample that was sequenced in a study of vaccination and CD4 T cells after COVID-19. Sequence data for DNA of cultured CD4+ T cells were generated by the Oncomine TCR Beta short-read assay. Each CDR3 protein gets one entry after TCRdb re-called the PCR reads with MiXCR. The table shows about 15,000 distinct CDR3 sequences, with roughly 28% occurring only once. The antigens for these receptors are not known. Treatment meaning: 10-day PBMC culture with coronavirus spike peptide pools or control peptides (ViraFEST assay). Sequencing was done on a sample of cultured CD4+ T cells from blood. The source is a human donor with COVID-19.

Only a few counts were recorded for this clonotype. The rearrangement joins TRBV7-2 to TRBJ2-7; D is undetermined. Per germline, CDR1 SGHTA and CDR2 FQGNSA. V was pared by 1 base and J by 7 bases, with 11 bases between. The CDR3 consists of 13 residues. The CDR3 nucleotides are TGTGCCAGCAGCTTAGGGGCAGGAAGAGAGCAGTACTTC. Encoded protein: CASSLGAGREQYF.

This chain connects TRBV4-2 to TRBJ1-1; D remains ambiguous. Trimming took off 1 base at V and 0 bases at J, with 6 bases between the two ends. The CDR3 loop spans 14 amino acids. Germline CDR1 reads LGHNA; CDR2 reads YNFKEQ. The CDR3 region has the DNA TGTGCCAGCAGCCAAGGGAACATGAACACTGAAGCTTTCTTT. Translation gives CASSQGNMNTEAFF.

This chain joins TRBV7-6 and TRBJ2-7; TRBD1 agrees at 10 bases. CDR1 is SGHVS and CDR2 is FNYEAQ in the germline V gene. V was pared by 0 bases and J by 4 bases, with 3 bases of the junction left unmatched. The CDR3 spans 15 residues. The CDR3 protein is CASSLAGQGQYEQYF. The CDR3 nucleotides are TGTGCCAGCAGCTTAGCGGGACAGGGGCAATACGAGCAGTACTTC.

By sample fraction, this clonotype is medium-sized (0.01 to 0.1%). The gene calls are TRBV15 and TRBJ2-3; no reliable D call. This CDR3 contains 15 residues. Trimming removed 0 bases from V and 0 bases from J, with 7 bases in between. Germline CDR1 and CDR2: LNHNV and YYDKDF (reference sequence). CDR3 loop: CATSRDAVSTDTQYF. The DNA of the CDR3 is TGTGCCACCAGCAGAGATGCGGTTAGCACAGATACGCAGTATTTT.